This entry lists 20 T cell receptor beta chains sequenced from one sample in a study of T cells in localized non-small cell lung cancer. Profiled with immunoSEQ multiplex PCR; TCRdb holds only in-frame clones, not every one. The repertoire holds tens of thousands of clones, with 75% to 90% as singletons. Sequenced material: peripheral blood, taken before any cancer treatment. All receptors derive from a woman between 35 and 70 years old with stage I lung adenocarcinoma.

For the CDR3, the DNA is TGTGCCAGCAGCTCGCGACTAGCGGGCTCAAGGGGCTACGAGCAGTACTTC. It encodes CASSSRLAGSRGYEQYF. The chain uses TRBV7-9 and TRBJ2-7; 10 bases agree with TRBD2. Germline CDR1 reads SEHNR; CDR2 reads FQNEAQ (reference sequence). The V gene end was trimmed by 4 bases and the J gene end by 3 bases; junction bases not matched to a gene: 12. The CDR3 has 17 residues.

The J gene is TRBJ1-2, the V gene TRBV4-3; perhaps TRBD1 as D (5 bases). V lost 0 bases and J 2 bases, leaving 13 bases between the germline ends. Germline V gives CDR1 LGHNA, CDR2 YSLEER. The CDR3 sequence is 16 residues long. DNA of the CDR3: TGCGCCAGCAGCCAAGAACGTAGGGGAGAGAACTATGGCTACACCTTC. It specifies CASSQERRGENYGYTF.

V gene TRBV6-1 combines with J gene TRBJ1-5, with TRBD1 matching over 8 bases. V gave up 3 bases and J gave up 0 bases; unmatched junction bases: 4. The CDR3 has 16 amino acids. The V gene's germline CDR1 is MNHNS and CDR2 SASEGT. The CDR3 here is CASSEGQVHSNQPQHF. The CDR3 nucleotides read TGTGCCAGCAGTGAGGGACAGGTCCATAGCAATCAGCCCCAGCATTTT.

CDR3 in amino acids: CASSNPTGGYEQYF. CDR3 nucleotide sequence: TGTGCCAGCAGCAACCCGACAGGGGGGTACGAGCAGTACTTC. The rearrangement links TRBV7-9 to TRBJ2-7; TRBD1 agrees at 9 bases. J gave up 4 bases and V 5 bases, and 6 bases lay outside the gene matches. Germline V gene sequence: CDR1 SEHNR, CDR2 FQNEAQ (reference sequence). This CDR3 is built from 14 residues.

The V gene is TRBV5-1, the J gene TRBJ2-3, with a possible D match to TRBD1 (6 bases). The CDR3 spans 15 residues. In germline, CDR1 is SGHRS, CDR2 YFSETQ. The V gene lost 4 bases and the J gene lost 0 bases, with 12 bases spanning the gap. The CDR3 sequence is CASSPGTTSTDTQYF. The DNA of the CDR3 is TGCGCCAGCAGCCCAGGGACAACTAGCACAGATACGCAGTATTTT.

This sequence joins TRBV5-6 and TRBJ2-7; TRBD1 agrees at 8 bases. Germline lookup yields CDR1 SGHDT and CDR2 YYEEEE. V lost 2 bases to trimming and J lost 4 bases; unmatched junction nucleotides: 8. CDR3 length: 15 amino acids. The CDR3 reads CASSFRQGISYEQYF. CDR3 DNA: TGTGCCAGCAGCTTTCGACAGGGGATTTCGTACGAGCAGTACTTC.

CDR3 sequence: CATSVRTGEEAFF. The CDR3 region has the DNA TGTGCCACCAGCGTACGGACAGGGGAGGAAGCTTTCTTT. The chain uses TRBV15 and TRBJ1-1, with TRBD1 matching 9 bases. The length of the CDR3 is 13 residues. Germline CDR1 LNHNV, CDR2 YYDKDF (reference sequence). With V trimmed by 5 bases and J by 8 bases, 6 bases remained unmatched.

The genes are TRBV9 and TRBJ2-5; D unclear. Germline-derived CDR1 and CDR2 are SGDLS and YYNGEE. V gave up 0 bases and J gave up 5 bases, with 8 bases separating them. The length of the CDR3 is 13 residues. The CDR3 DNA reads as TGTGCCAGCAGCGTAGGGGTGGGGGAGACCCAGTACTTC. It codes for CASSVGVGETQYF.

The chain is built from TRBV6-6 and TRBJ2-7; unclear D gene. Germline CDR1 is MNHNY and CDR2 is SVGAGI (reference sequence). Deletions cut 6 bases from V and 2 bases from J, with 11 bases between. The length of the CDR3 is 13 residues. The CDR3 sequence is CASRRLNTYEQYF. DNA for the CDR3: TGTGCCAGCAGGCGACTGAATACCTACGAGCAGTACTTC.

The rearrangement links TRBV28 to TRBJ1-1; the D is unclear. The CDR3 is 14 residues long. The germline CDR1 and CDR2 sequences are MDHEN and SYDVKM. Trimming took 6 bases from V and 0 from J, leaving 11 bases between them. The CDR3 sequence: CASRTGGMNTEAFF. DNA of the CDR3: TGTGCCAGCAGAACGGGAGGGATGAACACTGAAGCTTTCTTT.

The chain joins TRBV30 to TRBJ1-4, with TRBD1 identical over 9 bases. V shed 2 bases and J 4 bases; nucleotides not matched to a gene: 5. Germline V gene lookup returns CDR1 GTSNPN and CDR2 SVGIG (reference sequence). The CDR3 is 15 amino acids. Here the CDR3 DNA reads TGTGCCTGGAGTCTGGGACAGGGATATAATGAAAAACTGTTTTTT. Translated, it gives CAWSLGQGYNEKLFF.

V is TRBV9 and J is TRBJ1-2, with 7 bases that match TRBD1. The trim removed 4 bases at V and 5 bases at J, leaving 5 bases unmatched. CDR1 is SGDLS, CDR2 YYNGEE, per germline. CDR3 length equals 13 residues. The CDR3: CASSPGQLYGYTF. The CDR3 nucleotides read TGTGCCAGCAGCCCGGGACAGCTATATGGCTACACCTTC.

In its sample, this clone was seen once. The chain is built from TRBV6-1 and TRBJ2-3, with D perhaps matching TRBD1 (7 bases). CDR1 MNHNS and CDR2 SASEGT come from the germline V gene. CDR3 length: 14 residues. Trimming stripped 10 bases from V and 4 bases from J, with 18 bases between. CDR3 sequence (DNA): TGTGCCACCCACGAGGGCAGGGGGGCAGATACGCAGTATTTT. Its translation: CATHEGRGADTQYF.

The chain recombines TRBV6-5 with TRBJ1-1; possibly TRBD1 for D (5 bases). CDR3 length: 14 amino acids. CDR1 is MNHEY, CDR2 SVGAGI, per germline. The V gene lost 8 bases and the J gene lost 1 base, with 14 bases spanning the gap. The CDR3 DNA reads TGTGCCAGCGAAGCTTCAGGGACGAACACTGAAGCTTTCTTT. This sequence encodes CASEASGTNTEAFF.

The V call is TRBV9, the J call TRBJ2-1; D is perhaps TRBD2 (6 bases). This CDR3 region has 16 residues. Germline loops: CDR1 SGDLS, CDR2 YYNGEE. The ends were cut back, 4 bases at V and 0 bases at J, with 14 bases in the middle. This chain's CDR3 is CASSLGGRSSYNEQFF. As DNA, the CDR3 is TGTGCCAGCAGCCTCGGTGGGAGGAGCTCCTACAATGAGCAGTTCTTC.

The chain carries TRBV7-2 and TRBJ2-1; no clear D. This CDR3 contains 12 residues. Trimming removed 0 bases at V and 6 bases at J, with 3 bases between. The germline CDR1 and CDR2 sequences are SGHTA and FQGNSA. The CDR3 loop is CASSLASNEQFF. For the CDR3, the DNA is TGTGCCAGCAGCTTAGCCAGCAATGAGCAGTTCTTC.

The V and J genes are TRBV30 and TRBJ1-1; D unresolved. The V end lost 2 bases, the J end lost 1 base, and 11 bases lay between the germline ends. CDR1 GTSNPN and CDR2 SVGIG come from the germline V gene (reference sequence). The CDR3 sequence is 14 residues long. The CDR3 spells CAWSPDGTNTEAFF. CDR3 sequence (DNA): TGTGCCTGGAGTCCCGACGGTACGAACACTGAAGCTTTCTTT.

This clone was counted a few times. The chain combines TRBV2 with TRBJ1-2; weak D call: TRBD1 (6 bases). Germline V gives CDR1 SNHLY, CDR2 FYNNEI. The V end lost 8 bases, the J end lost 4 bases, and 11 bases lay between the germline ends. The CDR3 is 12 residues long. The CDR3 sequence is CASVTGVYGYTF. DNA of the CDR3: TGTGCCAGCGTGACAGGCGTCTATGGCTACACCTTC.

The rearrangement joins TRBV28 to TRBJ2-1; D unresolved. CDR1 MDHEN and CDR2 SYDVKM come from the germline V gene. The CDR3 contains 12 residues. Trimming stripped 8 bases from V and 9 bases from J, with 14 bases between. CDR3 residues: CASHRYVSEQFF. The CDR3 DNA reads TGTGCCAGCCATAGATATGTTAGTGAGCAGTTCTTC.

The rearrangement links TRBV28 to TRBJ1-1; 9 positions match TRBD1. The CDR3 contains 15 residues. CDR1 is MDHEN, CDR2 SYDVKM, per germline. V trimming: 7 bases; J trimming: 4 bases; junction bases outside the gene matches: 10. CDR3 in amino acids: CASTTGGVLSTEAFF. Here the CDR3 DNA reads TGTGCCAGCACGACAGGGGGTGTTTTGTCCACTGAAGCTTTCTTT.